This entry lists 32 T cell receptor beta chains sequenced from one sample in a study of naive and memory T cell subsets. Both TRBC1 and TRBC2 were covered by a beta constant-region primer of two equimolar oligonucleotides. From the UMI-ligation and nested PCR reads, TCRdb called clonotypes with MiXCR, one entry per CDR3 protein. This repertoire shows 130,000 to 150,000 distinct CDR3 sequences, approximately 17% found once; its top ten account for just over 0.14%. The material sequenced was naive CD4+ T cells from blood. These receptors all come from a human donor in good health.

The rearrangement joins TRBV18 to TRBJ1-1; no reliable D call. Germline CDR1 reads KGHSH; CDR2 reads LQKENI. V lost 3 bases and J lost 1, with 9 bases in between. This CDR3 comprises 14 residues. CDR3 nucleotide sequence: TGTGCCAGCTCACCGCTGGAGAAGAACACTGAAGCTTTCTTT. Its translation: CASSPLEKNTEAFF. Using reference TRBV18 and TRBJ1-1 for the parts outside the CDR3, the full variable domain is NAGVMQNPRHLVRRRGQEARLRCSPMKGHSHVYWYRQLPEEGLKFMVYLQKENIIDESGMPKERFSAEFPKEGPSILRIQQVVRGDSAAYFCASSPLEKNTEAFFGQGTRLTVV.

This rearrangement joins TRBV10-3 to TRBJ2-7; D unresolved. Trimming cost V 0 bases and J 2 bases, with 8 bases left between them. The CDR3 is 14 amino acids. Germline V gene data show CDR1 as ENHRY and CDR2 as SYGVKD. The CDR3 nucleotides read TGTGCCATCAGTGAGTCGCGTAGGGCCTACGAGCAGTACTTC. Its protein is CAISESRRAYEQYF.

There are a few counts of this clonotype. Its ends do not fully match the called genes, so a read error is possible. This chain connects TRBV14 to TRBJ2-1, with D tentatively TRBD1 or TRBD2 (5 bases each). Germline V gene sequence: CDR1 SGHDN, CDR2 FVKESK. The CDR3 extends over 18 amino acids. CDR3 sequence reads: CATSPGRGRDSSYNEQFF. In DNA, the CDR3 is TGTGCCACCAGCCCGGGACGGGGTAGAGATAGCTCCTACAATGAGCAGTTCTTC.

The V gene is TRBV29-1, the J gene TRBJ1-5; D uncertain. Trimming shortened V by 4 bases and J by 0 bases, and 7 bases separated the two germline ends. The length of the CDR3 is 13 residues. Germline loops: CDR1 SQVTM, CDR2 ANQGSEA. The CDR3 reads CSVGSDSNQPQHF. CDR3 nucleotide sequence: TGCAGCGTTGGGTCGGATAGCAATCAGCCCCAGCATTTT.

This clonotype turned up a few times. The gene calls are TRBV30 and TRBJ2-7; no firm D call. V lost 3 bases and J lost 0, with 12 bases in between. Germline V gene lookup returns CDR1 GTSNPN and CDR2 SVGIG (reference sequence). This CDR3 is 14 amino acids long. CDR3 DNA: TGTGCCTGGAGCGTCCCTTTCCCCTCCTACGAGCAGTACTTC. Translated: CAWSVPFPSYEQYF.

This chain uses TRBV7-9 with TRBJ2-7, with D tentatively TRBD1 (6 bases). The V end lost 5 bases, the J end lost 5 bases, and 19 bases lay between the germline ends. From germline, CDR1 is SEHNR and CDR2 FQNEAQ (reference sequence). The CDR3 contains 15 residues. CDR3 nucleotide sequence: TGTGCCAGCAGCATGGGACATAAAGAAAGGGACGAGCAGTACTTC. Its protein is CASSMGHKERDEQYF.

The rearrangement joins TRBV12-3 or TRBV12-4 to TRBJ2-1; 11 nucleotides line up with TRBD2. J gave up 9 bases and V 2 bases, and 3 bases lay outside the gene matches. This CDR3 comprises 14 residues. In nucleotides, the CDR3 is TGTGCCAGCAGTTTATCCCTAGCGGGAGGTGAGCAGTTCTTC. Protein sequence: CASSLSLAGGEQFF.

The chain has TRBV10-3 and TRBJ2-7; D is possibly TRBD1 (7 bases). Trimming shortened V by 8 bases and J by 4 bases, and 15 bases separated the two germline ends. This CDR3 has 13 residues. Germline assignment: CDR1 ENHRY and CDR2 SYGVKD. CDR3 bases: TGTGCCATCCTTCCCCCAGGGGGGTACGAGCAGTACTTC. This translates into CAILPPGGYEQYF.

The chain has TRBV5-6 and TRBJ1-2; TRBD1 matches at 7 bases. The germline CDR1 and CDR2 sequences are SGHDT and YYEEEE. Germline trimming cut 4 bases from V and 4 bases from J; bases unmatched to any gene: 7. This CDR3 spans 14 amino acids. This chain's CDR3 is CASSLGPGGYGYTF. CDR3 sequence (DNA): TGTGCCAGCAGCCTCGGGCCAGGGGGCTATGGCTACACCTTC.

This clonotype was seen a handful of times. The CDR3 here is CAWSAGLSSSGETQYF. The DNA of the CDR3 is TGTGCCTGGAGTGCCGGCCTCTCGTCTAGTGGCGAGACCCAGTACTTC. This chain uses TRBV30 with TRBJ2-5; D unresolved. The germline V and J ends were trimmed by 1 base and 5 bases, with 20 bases remaining between them. The CDR3 extends over 16 amino acids. Germline V gene lookup returns CDR1 GTSNPN and CDR2 SVGIG (reference sequence).

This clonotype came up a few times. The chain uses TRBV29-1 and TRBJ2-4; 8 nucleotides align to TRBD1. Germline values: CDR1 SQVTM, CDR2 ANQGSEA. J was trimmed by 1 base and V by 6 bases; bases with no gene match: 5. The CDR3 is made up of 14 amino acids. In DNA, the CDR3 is TGCAGCGTAGGGGACAGGTTCGCCAAAAACATTCAGTACTTC. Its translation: CSVGDRFAKNIQYF.

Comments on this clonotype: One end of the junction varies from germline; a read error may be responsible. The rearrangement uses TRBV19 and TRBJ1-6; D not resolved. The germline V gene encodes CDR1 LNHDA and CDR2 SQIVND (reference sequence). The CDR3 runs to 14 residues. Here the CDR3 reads CASRRSSYNSPLNF. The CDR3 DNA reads TGTGCCAGTAGGAGGAGCTCCTATAATTCACCCCTCAACTTT.

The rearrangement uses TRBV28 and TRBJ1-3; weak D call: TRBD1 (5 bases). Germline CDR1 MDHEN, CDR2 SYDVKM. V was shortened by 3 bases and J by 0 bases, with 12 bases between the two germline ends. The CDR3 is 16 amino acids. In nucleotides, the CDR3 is TGTGCCAGCAGTTTCGGACACCGTCGCTCTGGAAACACCATATATTTT. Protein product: CASSFGHRRSGNTIYF.

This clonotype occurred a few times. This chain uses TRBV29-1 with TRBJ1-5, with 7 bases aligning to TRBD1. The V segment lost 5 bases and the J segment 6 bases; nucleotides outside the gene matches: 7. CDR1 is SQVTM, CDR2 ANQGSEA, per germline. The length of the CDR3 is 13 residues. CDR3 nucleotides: TGCAGCGTTATGACAGGGCTGGGTCAGCCCCAGCATTTT. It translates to CSVMTGLGQPQHF.

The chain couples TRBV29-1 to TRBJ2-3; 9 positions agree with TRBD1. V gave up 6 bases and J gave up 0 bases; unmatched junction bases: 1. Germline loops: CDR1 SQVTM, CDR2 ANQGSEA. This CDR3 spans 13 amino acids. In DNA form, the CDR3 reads TGCAGCGTCGACAGGGGGAGCACAGATACGCAGTATTTT. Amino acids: CSVDRGSTDTQYF.

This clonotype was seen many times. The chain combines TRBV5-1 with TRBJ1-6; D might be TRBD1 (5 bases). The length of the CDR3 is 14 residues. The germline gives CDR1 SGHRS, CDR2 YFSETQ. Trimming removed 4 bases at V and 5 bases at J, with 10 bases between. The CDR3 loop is CASSLTGDNSPLHF. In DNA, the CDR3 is TGCGCCAGCAGCCTGACGGGGGATAATTCACCCCTCCACTTT. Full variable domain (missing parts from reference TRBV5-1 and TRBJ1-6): KAGVTQTPRYLIKTRGQQVTLSCSPISGHRSVSWYQQTPGQGLQFLFEYFSETQRNKGNFPGRFSGRQFSNSRSEMNVSTLELGDSALYLCASSLTGDNSPLHFGNGTRLTVT.

CDR3 protein: CSAEGGSGSNQPQHF. As DNA, the CDR3 is TGCAGTGCGGAGGGGGGGTCGGGATCCAATCAGCCCCAGCATTTT. The rearrangement joins TRBV20-1 to TRBJ1-5; D possibly corresponds to TRBD1 (6 bases). The germline V and J ends were trimmed by 6 bases and 3 bases, with 18 bases remaining between them. The germline gives CDR1 DFQATT, CDR2 SNEGSKA (reference sequence). The CDR3 has 15 residues.

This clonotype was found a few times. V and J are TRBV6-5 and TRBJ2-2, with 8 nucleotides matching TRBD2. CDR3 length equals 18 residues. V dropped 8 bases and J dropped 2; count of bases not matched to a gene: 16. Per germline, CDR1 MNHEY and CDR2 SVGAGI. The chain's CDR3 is CASRSGLSGSSNTGELFF. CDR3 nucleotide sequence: TGTGCCAGCCGCTCAGGTCTGAGCGGGAGTTCAAACACCGGGGAGCTGTTTTTT.

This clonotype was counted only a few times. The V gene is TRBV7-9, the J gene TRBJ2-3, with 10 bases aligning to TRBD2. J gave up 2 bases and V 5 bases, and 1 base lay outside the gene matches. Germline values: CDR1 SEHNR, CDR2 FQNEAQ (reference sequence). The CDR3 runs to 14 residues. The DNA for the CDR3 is TGTGCCAGCAGCACTAGCGGGAACACAGATACGCAGTATTTT. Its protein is CASSTSGNTDTQYF.

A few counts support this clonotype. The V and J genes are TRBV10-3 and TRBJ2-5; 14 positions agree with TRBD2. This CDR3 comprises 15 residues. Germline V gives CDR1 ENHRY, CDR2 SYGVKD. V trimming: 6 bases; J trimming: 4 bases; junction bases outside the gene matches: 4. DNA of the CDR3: TGTGCCATCAGATCGACTAGCGGGAGGGGAGAGACCCAGTACTTC. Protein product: CAIRSTSGRGETQYF.

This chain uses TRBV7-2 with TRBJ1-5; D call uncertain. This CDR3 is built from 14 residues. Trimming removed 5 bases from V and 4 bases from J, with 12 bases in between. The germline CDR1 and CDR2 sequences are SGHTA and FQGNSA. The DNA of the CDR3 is TGTGCCAGCAGCCCCGGTGACCGGAATCAGCCCCAGCATTTT. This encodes CASSPGDRNQPQHF.

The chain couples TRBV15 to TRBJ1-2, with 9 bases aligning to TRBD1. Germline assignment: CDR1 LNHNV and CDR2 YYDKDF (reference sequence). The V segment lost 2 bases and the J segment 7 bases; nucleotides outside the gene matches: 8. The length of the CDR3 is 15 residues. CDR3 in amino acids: CATSRTRTGEGGYTF. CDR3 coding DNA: TGTGCCACCAGCAGAACGAGGACAGGGGAGGGTGGCTACACCTTC. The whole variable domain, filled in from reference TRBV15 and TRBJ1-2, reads DAMVIQNPRYQVTQFGKPVTLSCSQTLNHNVMYWYQQKSSQAPKLLFHYYDKDFNNEADTPDNFQSRRPNTSFCFLDIRSPGLGDTAMYLCATSRTRTGEGGYTFGSGTRLTVV.

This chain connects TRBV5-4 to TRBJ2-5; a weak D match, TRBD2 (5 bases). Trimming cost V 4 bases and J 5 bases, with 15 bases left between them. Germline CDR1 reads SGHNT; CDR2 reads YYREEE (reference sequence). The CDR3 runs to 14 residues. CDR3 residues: CASSMTGNKETQYF. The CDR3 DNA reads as TGTGCCAGCAGCATGACCGGGAACAAGGAGACCCAGTACTTC.

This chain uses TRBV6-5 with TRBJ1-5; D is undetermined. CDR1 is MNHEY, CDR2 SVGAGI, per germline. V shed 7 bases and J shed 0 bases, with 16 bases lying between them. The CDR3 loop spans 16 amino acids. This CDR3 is CASKLRSLYSNQPQHF. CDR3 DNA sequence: TGTGCCAGCAAGTTACGATCGCTGTATAGCAATCAGCCCCAGCATTTT.

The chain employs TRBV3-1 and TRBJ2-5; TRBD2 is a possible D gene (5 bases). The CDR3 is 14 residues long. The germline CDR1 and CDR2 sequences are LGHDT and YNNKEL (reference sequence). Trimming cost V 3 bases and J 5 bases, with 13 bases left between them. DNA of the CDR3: TGTGCCAGCAGCCAGCGCGGGTCCAGGGAGACCCAGTACTTC. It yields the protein CASSQRGSRETQYF.

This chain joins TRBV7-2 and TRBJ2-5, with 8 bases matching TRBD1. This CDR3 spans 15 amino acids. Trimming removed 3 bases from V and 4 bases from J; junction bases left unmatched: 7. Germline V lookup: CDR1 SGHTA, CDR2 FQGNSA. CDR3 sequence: CASSLGDRSPETQYF. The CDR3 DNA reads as TGTGCCAGCAGCTTGGGGGACAGGTCGCCAGAGACCCAGTACTTC. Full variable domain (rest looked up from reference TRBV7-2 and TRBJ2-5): GAGVSQSPSNKVTEKGKDVELRCDPISGHTALYWYRQSLGQGLEFLIYFQGNSAPDKSGLPSDRFSAERTGGSVSTLTIQRTQQEDSAVYLCASSLGDRSPETQYFGPGTRLLVL.

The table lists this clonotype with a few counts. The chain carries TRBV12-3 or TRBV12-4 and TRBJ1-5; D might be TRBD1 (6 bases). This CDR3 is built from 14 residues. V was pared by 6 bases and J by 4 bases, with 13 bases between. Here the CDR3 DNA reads TGTGCCAGCAGGGGGTCGGGGGCTAATCAGCCCCAGCATTTT. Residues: CASRGSGANQPQHF.

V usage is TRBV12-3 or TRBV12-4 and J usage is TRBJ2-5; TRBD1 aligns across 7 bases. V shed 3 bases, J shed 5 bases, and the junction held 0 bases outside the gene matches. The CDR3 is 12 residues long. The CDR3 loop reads CASSLTGETQYF. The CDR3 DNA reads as TGTGCCAGCAGTTTGACAGGGGAGACCCAGTACTTC.

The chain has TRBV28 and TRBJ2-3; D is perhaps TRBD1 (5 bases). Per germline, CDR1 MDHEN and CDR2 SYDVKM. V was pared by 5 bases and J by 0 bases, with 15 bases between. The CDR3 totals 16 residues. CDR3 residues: CASSGVGRDSTDTQYF. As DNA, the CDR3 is TGTGCCAGCAGTGGCGTCGGCAGGGATAGCACAGATACGCAGTATTTT. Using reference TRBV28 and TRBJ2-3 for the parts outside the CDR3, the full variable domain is DVKVTQSSRYLVKRTGEKVFLECVQDMDHENMFWYRQDPGLGLRLIYFSYDVKMKEKGDIPEGYSVSREKKERFSLILESASTNQTSMYLCASSGVGRDSTDTQYFGPGTRLTVL.

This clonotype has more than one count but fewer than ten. The CDR3 loop is CASSLEVGAFF. The CDR3 DNA reads TGTGCCAGCAGCTTAGAAGTGGGAGCTTTCTTT. The chain carries TRBV5-8 and TRBJ1-1; D ambiguous. V lost 2 bases to trimming and J lost 10 bases, with 9 bases between them. The CDR3 extends over 11 amino acids. Germline assignment: CDR1 SGHTS and CDR2 YDEGEE.

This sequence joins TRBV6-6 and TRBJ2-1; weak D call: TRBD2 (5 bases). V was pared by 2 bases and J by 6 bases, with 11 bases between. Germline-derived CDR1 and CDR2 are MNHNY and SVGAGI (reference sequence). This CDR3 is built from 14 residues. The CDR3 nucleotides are TGTGCCAGCAGTTACACGAGGGTCAGCAATGAGCAGTTCTTC. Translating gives CASSYTRVSNEQFF.

CDR3 bases: TGTGCCAGCAGCAAAGGGGGCTACACTGGAAACACCATATATTTT. This gives the protein CASSKGGYTGNTIYF. The chain links TRBV3-1 to TRBJ1-3, with 7 bases fitting TRBD1. The CDR3 is made up of 15 amino acids. The germline gives CDR1 LGHDT, CDR2 YNNKEL (reference sequence). Trimming took 5 bases from V and 2 from J; bases not matched to a gene: 6. Complete variable domain (other parts from reference TRBV3-1 and TRBJ1-3): DTAVSQTPKYLVTQMGNDKSIKCEQNLGHDTMYWYKQDSKKFLKIMFSYNNKELIINETVPNRFSPKSPDKAHLNLHINSLELGDSAVYFCASSKGGYTGNTIYFGEGSWLTVV.